These 20 T cell receptor beta chains came from one sample sequenced in a study of blood T cell repertoires in COVID-19. TCRdb's table, derived via immunoSEQ multiplex PCR, lists solely in-frame clones and lacks some. The sample yields approximately 390,000 clones, roughly 86% seen once. Input material: peripheral blood. The origin of the receptors is a woman between 55 and 75 years old with COVID-19, enrolled during active disease.

This chain links TRBV7-3 with TRBJ2-2; D remains unclear. Between the trimmed V and J ends, which lost 5 bases and 3 bases, there was a span of 13 bases. The CDR3 is 15 residues long. CDR1 is SGHTA and CDR2 is FQGTGA in the germline V gene. The chain's CDR3 is CASSPRYVDTGELFF. The CDR3 region has the DNA TGTGCCAGCAGCCCCCGGTATGTGGACACCGGGGAGCTGTTTTTT.

The chain's CDR3 is CASSTSLTDVYEQYF. The CDR3 DNA reads as TGCGCCAGCAGCACGAGCCTGACAGACGTCTACGAGCAGTACTTC. The chain links TRBV5-1 to TRBJ2-7; D perhaps matches TRBD1 (5 bases). The CDR3 extends over 15 amino acids. Germline lookup yields CDR1 SGHRS and CDR2 YFSETQ. V was trimmed by 4 bases and J by 3 bases, leaving 17 bases between them.

The chain uses TRBV28 and TRBJ1-3; D gene uncertain. V shed 6 bases and J shed 1 base, with 7 bases lying between them. The CDR3 is made up of 13 amino acids. Germline-derived CDR1 and CDR2 are MDHEN and SYDVKM. CDR3 protein: CASSVVSGNTIYF. In DNA form, the CDR3 reads TGTGCCAGCAGCGTAGTGTCTGGAAACACCATATATTTT. Full variable domain (remainder filled in from reference TRBV28 and TRBJ1-3): DVKVTQSSRYLVKRTGEKVFLECVQDMDHENMFWYRQDPGLGLRLIYFSYDVKMKEKGDIPEGYSVSREKKERFSLILESASTNQTSMYLCASSVVSGNTIYFGEGSWLTVV.

This clone was observed a few times. The CDR3, as DNA: TGTGCCAGTAGTAGATCACAGGGGAGGTATGGCTACACCTTC. It codes for CASSRSQGRYGYTF. This chain joins TRBV19 and TRBJ1-2, with 7 positions matching TRBD1. Germline lookup yields CDR1 LNHDA and CDR2 SQIVND (reference sequence). The CDR3 loop spans 14 amino acids. The V gene end was trimmed by 4 bases and the J gene end by 5 bases; junction bases not matched to a gene: 7.

This clone was seen a single time. The rearrangement uses TRBV2 and TRBJ1-3; D remains ambiguous. Germline CDR1 and CDR2: SNHLY and FYNNEI. V was cut by 6 bases and J by 4 bases, with 13 bases left in between. This CDR3 spans 14 amino acids. CDR3 loop: CASRALSSGNTIYF. The CDR3, as DNA: TGTGCCAGCAGGGCCTTGTCGTCGGGAAACACCATATATTTT.

The V and J genes are TRBV27 and TRBJ1-2, with unresolved D. Germline CDR1 MNHEY, CDR2 SMNVEV (reference sequence). Trimming left V 3 bases short and J 6 bases short, with 11 bases between. The length of the CDR3 is 13 residues. The CDR3: CASSFSSSHGYTF. The CDR3 DNA sequence: TGTGCCAGCAGTTTTTCAAGCTCCCATGGCTACACCTTC.

This chain connects TRBV19 to TRBJ1-5, with a weak D call TRBD1 (5 bases). The V gene lost 5 bases and the J gene lost 6 bases, with 11 bases spanning the gap. CDR1 is LNHDA and CDR2 is SQIVND in the germline V gene (reference sequence). The CDR3 runs 13 residues. CDR3 DNA: TGTGCCAGTAGTTTCAGGGTTAGTCAGCCCCAGCATTTT. Protein: CASSFRVSQPQHF.

V is TRBV2 and J is TRBJ2-4; no reliable D call. The germline V gene encodes CDR1 SNHLY and CDR2 FYNNEI. Trimming removed 6 bases at V and 3 bases at J, with 12 bases between. CDR3 size: 14 residues. CDR3 sequence (DNA): TGTGCCAGCAGGACGGGTTGGGTCAAAAACATTCAGTACTTC. Its translation is CASRTGWVKNIQYF.

The chain couples TRBV7-9 to TRBJ1-3, with D hard to call. The germline V and J ends were trimmed by 4 bases and 2 bases, with 15 bases remaining between them. The CDR3 runs to 16 residues. The germline gives CDR1 SEHNR, CDR2 FQNEAQ (reference sequence). The CDR3 nucleotides are TGTGCCAGCAGCTCCCCCGCAACTAGGCCTGGAAACACCATATATTTT. This gives the protein CASSSPATRPGNTIYF.

The chain couples TRBV29-1 to TRBJ1-2, with D perhaps TRBD1 (5 bases). Germline V gene data show CDR1 as SQVTM and CDR2 as ANQGSEA. This CDR3 region has 11 residues. V lost 3 bases and J lost 6, with 8 bases in between. The CDR3 DNA reads as TGCAGCGTTGAGGGAGGGGATGGCTACACCTTC. This translates into CSVEGGDGYTF.

The rearrangement links TRBV28 to TRBJ2-5; 10 nucleotides agree with TRBD2. Germline trimming cut 4 bases from V and 4 bases from J; bases unmatched to any gene: 6. CDR3 size: 15 residues. Germline CDR1 MDHEN, CDR2 SYDVKM. CDR3 coding DNA: TGTGCCAGCAGTTCTCAGCGGGGGGGCCTAGAGACCCAGTACTTC. It is translated as CASSSQRGGLETQYF.

V is TRBV18 and J is TRBJ2-2; tentative D call: TRBD1 (6 bases). Germline-derived CDR1 and CDR2 are KGHSH and LQKENI. The CDR3 runs 17 residues. V gave up 3 bases and J gave up 4 bases, with 18 bases separating them. CDR3 region: CASSPNRLQGGTGELFF. The CDR3 nucleotides read TGTGCCAGCTCACCCAATCGCCTACAGGGTGGCACCGGGGAGCTGTTTTTT.

The chain joins TRBV5-1 to TRBJ1-1, with D possibly matching TRBD1 (6 bases). The germline V gene encodes CDR1 SGHRS and CDR2 YFSETQ. Trimming cost V 5 bases and J 1 base, with 9 bases left between them. The CDR3 is made up of 13 amino acids. CDR3 protein: CASSTTGNTEAFF. CDR3 DNA sequence: TGCGCCAGCAGTACGACAGGGAACACTGAAGCTTTCTTT. Filled out from reference TRBV5-1 and TRBJ1-1, the complete variable domain reads KAGVTQTPRYLIKTRGQQVTLSCSPISGHRSVSWYQQTPGQGLQFLFEYFSETQRNKGNFPGRFSGRQFSNSRSEMNVSTLELGDSALYLCASSTTGNTEAFFGQGTRLTVV.

The chain is built from TRBV19 and TRBJ1-2; D ambiguous. V shed 7 bases and J shed 4 bases, with 13 bases lying between them. The CDR3 is 13 residues long. In germline, CDR1 is LNHDA, CDR2 SQIVND (reference sequence). Here the CDR3 DNA reads TGTGCCAGTACGCGGCGGGGTGTCTATGGCTACACCTTC. Its protein is CASTRRGVYGYTF.

This clone came up a few times. This rearrangement joins TRBV5-1 to TRBJ2-1, with 9 bases lining up with TRBD2. CDR1 is SGHRS and CDR2 is YFSETQ in the germline V gene. J gave up 5 bases and V 1 base, and 4 bases lay outside the gene matches. This CDR3 contains 15 residues. CDR3 coding DNA: TGCGCCAGCAGCTTGTGGCTAGCGGGGAACAATGAGCAGTTCTTC. This sequence encodes CASSLWLAGNNEQFF. The full variable domain, completed using reference TRBV5-1 and TRBJ2-1, is KAGVTQTPRYLIKTRGQQVTLSCSPISGHRSVSWYQQTPGQGLQFLFEYFSETQRNKGNFPGRFSGRQFSNSRSEMNVSTLELGDSALYLCASSLWLAGNNEQFFGPGTRLTVL.

The chain combines TRBV7-9 with TRBJ1-2; D call uncertain. V was clipped by 3 bases and J by 3 bases, with 8 bases between them. This CDR3 comprises 13 residues. Germline V gene data show CDR1 as SEHNR and CDR2 as FQNEAQ (reference sequence). The chain's CDR3 is CASSFGRDYGYTF. CDR3 DNA sequence: TGTGCCAGCAGCTTTGGGCGCGACTATGGCTACACCTTC.

CDR3 DNA: TGTGCCAGTAGTATAGACACCTATTCCACTGAAGCTTTCTTT. Its protein is CASSIDTYSTEAFF. The V and J genes are TRBV19 and TRBJ1-1, with D unresolved. CDR3 length: 14 amino acids. Germline assignment: CDR1 LNHDA and CDR2 SQIVND (reference sequence). Between the trimmed V and J ends, which lost 0 bases and 4 bases, there was a span of 9 bases.

The chain combines TRBV6-5 with TRBJ2-2; D call uncertain. This CDR3 spans 16 amino acids. The germline V gene encodes CDR1 MNHEY and CDR2 SVGAGI. V lost 0 bases and J lost 0, with 8 bases in between. CDR3 DNA: TGTGCCAGCAGTTACTCGGCGGTTGCGAACACCGGGGAGCTGTTTTTT. This encodes CASSYSAVANTGELFF.

The CDR3 nucleotides read TGTGCCAGCAAACCCTCGGGGACAGGCAATTCACCCCTCCACTTT. Its translation: CASKPSGTGNSPLHF. The rearrangement uses TRBV6-5 and TRBJ1-6, with 8 nucleotides matching TRBD1. CDR1 is MNHEY and CDR2 is SVGAGI in the germline V gene. The CDR3 totals 15 residues. Trimming cost V 7 bases and J 7 bases; bases outside gene matches: 9.

This clone was observed a single time. Here the CDR3 reads CASASRDTQYF. The CDR3 DNA is TGTGCCAGCGCTAGTCGCGATACGCAGTATTTT. This chain links TRBV2 with TRBJ2-3; D unclear. Germline V gene lookup returns CDR1 SNHLY and CDR2 FYNNEI. The CDR3 runs 11 residues. The V end lost 8 bases, the J end lost 6 bases, and 9 bases lay between the germline ends.